The T cell receptor (beta chain) described here comes from a study of a mutant IDH1 vaccine in newly diagnosed glioma. Looked up from germline, CDR1 is LGHNA and CDR2 is YNFKEQ. The CDR3 length is 17 residues. J was trimmed by 5 bases and V by 0 bases; bases with no gene match: 6. Worth noting for this clone: Its specificity is not known.

Regarding time point: week 35, safety follow-up. Mutant IDH1 20-mer peptide, at 300 ug, made up each vaccine dose, with topical imiquimod. Method: immunoSEQ multiplex PCR; TCRdb's copy keeps in-frame clones and lacks some. Of about 42,000 clones listed, about 80% were seen once; the top ten hold 4.5% to 5.5%. This sequence joins TRBV4-2 and TRBJ2-2, with TRBD2 matching 10 bases. The receptor was isolated from a woman aged 45-65 years with glioma. This material consisted of PBMCs, taken from a glioma patient whose treatment included an IDH1 peptide vaccine. The CDR3, as DNA: TGTGCCAGCAGCCAAGAAACACTAGCGGGGAGGACCGGGGAGCTGTTTTTT. Encoded protein: CASSQETLAGRTGELFF.